This entry lists 5 T cell receptor beta chains sequenced from one sample in a study of human T cells and chemical hapten exposure. TCRdb ran MiXCR on the RACE reads and lists one entry per CDR3 protein. The data contain under 150,000 distinct CDR3 sequences, 12% of them singletons. Time point described: patch test 1, 2 weeks after DPC sensitization. Treatment denoted: therapeutic diphenylcyclopropenone sensitization with weekly scalp DPC. This sample comprised whole blood, obtained in connection with sensitization to the hapten diphenylcyclopropenone (DPC). The receptor set was obtained from a woman aged 45 to 65 with alopecia areata. Some clones in this sample may be carry-over from other donors' samples.

This clonotype showed up many times. This chain joins TRBV27 and TRBJ1-3; 7 bases are shared with TRBD1. Germline CDR1 is MNHEY and CDR2 is SMNVEV (reference sequence). This CDR3 comprises 13 residues. V shed 4 bases and J 11 bases; nucleotides not matched to a gene: 8. The CDR3: CASSWTQGQSIYF. For the CDR3, the DNA is TGTGCCAGCAGTTGGACCCAGGGACAGTCCATATATTTT.

The table lists this clonotype with many counts. The chain uses TRBV5-4 and TRBJ1-2; a weak D match, TRBD1 (6 bases). This CDR3 has 15 residues. The germline CDR1 and CDR2 sequences are SGHNT and YYREEE (reference sequence). Trimming took off 2 bases at V and 2 bases at J, with 13 bases between the two ends. The CDR3 nucleotides read TGTGCCAGCAGCTTCCAGGACAGAATAAACTATGGCTACACCTTC. Translating gives CASSFQDRINYGYTF.

This clonotype was recorded a few times. The chain recombines TRBV9 with TRBJ2-5; 13 bases map to TRBD2. The CDR3 is made up of 16 amino acids. The V gene's germline CDR1 is SGDLS and CDR2 YYNGEE. Trimming removed 3 bases from V and 2 bases from J; junction bases left unmatched: 4. The CDR3, as DNA: TGTGCCAGCAGCGCCGGGACTAGCGGGATTCAAGAGACCCAGTACTTC. It translates to CASSAGTSGIQETQYF.

This clonotype was counted ten times or more. This rearrangement joins TRBV11-3 to TRBJ2-3; TRBD2 might be the D (5 bases). V lost 5 bases, J lost 3 bases, and 12 bases lay in between. Germline assignment: CDR1 SGHNT and CDR2 YENEEA. The CDR3 consists of 14 residues. CDR3 region: CASSPSRLTDTQYF. The CDR3 DNA sequence: TGTGCCAGCAGCCCTAGCAGATTGACAGATACGCAGTATTTT.

For this clonotype: This may stem from a read error, because a much larger clone lies one nucleotide away. The V gene is TRBV6-2 or TRBV6-3, the J gene TRBJ2-1; D ambiguous. The germline V gene has CDR1 MNHEY and CDR2 SVGEGT. The V and J ends lost 5 bases and 9 bases respectively, with 11 bases between them. CDR3 length: 12 residues. CDR3 nucleotides: TGTGCCAGCAGTCACGGGTCTCCTGAGCAGTTCTTC. Translating gives CASSHGSPEQFF.